The 4 T cell receptor beta chains listed next were all sequenced from one sample in a study of T cells after posttransplantation cyclophosphamide (dated by TCRdb to between 2015 and 2016). Libraries were constructed by the immunoSEQ multiplex PCR assay. TCRdb provides this immuneACCESS table in a form limited to in-frame rearrangements. Some clones are lacking; in checked studies, under half of them reflect an unresolved V gene, and why the rest are absent is not known. For this sample the table gives some 34,000 clones, of which about three quarters were detected only once. The ten largest make up 7% to 8.5% of the sample. Explained via the paper, the treatment or condition label denotes: high-dose cyclophosphamide on days +3 and +4 as single-agent GVHD prophylaxis. PTCy patients received busulfan and fludarabine conditioning, a related or unrelated marrow graft, and cyclophosphamide on days +3 and +4.

The sample consisted of CD4+ T cells sorted from blood, taken approximately 1,900 days after a stem cell transplant with posttransplant cyclophosphamide. All receptors derive from a female patient between 40 and 55 years old who received an allogeneic stem cell transplant from a related donor, was CMV-positive, and had no GVHD. Once a transplant has taken place, some T cells may be donor derived.

The chain has TRBV7-2 and TRBJ2-3; 9 positions agree with TRBD2. Germline assignment: CDR1 SGHTA and CDR2 FQGNSA. The CDR3 has 16 amino acids. Germline trimming cut 2 bases from V and 5 bases from J; bases unmatched to any gene: 8. As DNA, the CDR3 is TGTGCCAGCAGCTTAATGCGGGGGGGTGGTTTAGATACGCAGTATTTT. Its translation: CASSLMRGGGLDTQYF.

The V gene is TRBV6-1, the J gene TRBJ1-4, with D possibly TRBD1 on 5 matching bases. This CDR3 has 14 amino acids. Per germline, CDR1 MNHNS and CDR2 SASEGT. The ends were cut back, 3 bases at V and 8 bases at J, with 13 bases in the middle. CDR3 DNA: TGTGCCAGCAGTGACACCAGGGTAGGGGAAAAACTGTTTTTT. The encoded protein is CASSDTRVGEKLFF.

J is TRBJ2-3 and V is TRBV2; the match to TRBD2 covers 7 bases. The CDR3 has 15 amino acids. The germline CDR1 and CDR2 sequences are SNHLY and FYNNEI. Trimming took 5 bases from V and 1 from J; bases not matched to a gene: 6. DNA of the CDR3: TGTGCCAGCAGTCCCCGGACTAGGGGCACAGATACGCAGTATTTT. It encodes CASSPRTRGTDTQYF.

The chain employs TRBV9 and TRBJ2-5; TRBD1 matches 8 bases. Germline CDR1 SGDLS, CDR2 YYNGEE. V was clipped by 3 bases and J by 1 base; unmatched bases: 2. The length of the CDR3 is 14 residues. The chain's CDR3 is CASSAGQGQETQYF. Here the CDR3 DNA reads TGTGCCAGCAGCGCCGGACAGGGCCAAGAGACCCAGTACTTC.